This TCR beta chain was identified during a study of blood T cell repertoires in COVID-19. Losses at the gene ends were 5 bases for V and 5 bases for J; bases not matched to a gene: 9. The CDR3 is 15 amino acids. Germline loops: CDR1 LNHDA, CDR2 SQIVND (reference sequence). TCRdb keeps only in-frame clones here, not all; method: immunoSEQ multiplex PCR. The sample lists about 220,000 clones; 65% to 90% were seen once. What was sequenced was peripheral blood. The receptor comes from a woman aged 70 to 79 with COVID-19, enrolled during active disease. The chain combines TRBV19 with TRBJ2-5; 9 nucleotides match TRBD1. CDR3 loop: CASSVLQGARETQYF. For the CDR3, the DNA is TGTGCCAGTAGTGTATTACAGGGGGCTCGGGAGACCCAGTACTTC. The whole variable domain, filled in from reference TRBV19 and TRBJ2-5, reads DGGITQSPKYLFRKEGQNVTLSCEQNLNHDAMYWYRQDPGQGLRLIYYSQIVNDFQKGDIAEGYSVSREKKESFPLTVTSAQKNPTAFYLCASSVLQGARETQYFGPGTRLLVL.